This paragraph reports one T cell receptor (beta chain). Antigen specificity is unknown. This CDR3 contains 15 residues. The V gene's germline CDR1 is LNHDA and CDR2 SQIVND (reference sequence). The V and J ends lost 7 bases and 5 bases respectively, with 17 bases between them. This sample stems from a study of T cell repertoires in cytomegalovirus infection. For the study at large: TCR beta signatures that were public indicated CMV infection and matching HLA type. The study, taken as a whole, reports: Summed frequency of public TCR beta families distinguished CMV carriers with the relevant HLA. In two of eight donors, the top clonotype was HLA-C-restricted CMV-specific.

A single record per CDR3 protein comes from TCRdb applying MiXCR to the reads. Of under 150,000 distinct CDR3 sequences in the sample, 20% to 30% were seen once. Sample: PBMCs, sequenced either directly or after in vitro stimulation (not recorded which). The receptor was derived from a human donor in good health (CMV status not recorded). Some clones in this sample may be carry-over from other donors' samples. The gene calls are TRBV19 and TRBJ1-4; the D is unclear. CDR3 bases: TGTGCCAGTACCCCCTACAGATCGAGAAATGAAAAACTGTTTTTT. As protein: CASTPYRSRNEKLFF.